The present TCR beta chain was sequenced within a study of cytomegalovirus exposure and HLA in healthy donors. Study-level information: It was reported in a later analysis that the same platform had been used for the 90 to 150 validation repertoires as for the roughly 700 first-cohort repertoires. General study findings and limits: For most TCR sequences rarity was the rule, although some public TCRs occurred in many donors. Per published reports, the classifier diagnosed cytomegalovirus status with high specificity and sensitivity. A later analysis found first-cohort TCR clusters tended to co-occur in the 130 or so validation repertoires.

About this clone itself: What it binds is unknown. A junction boundary mismatches the germline segment, possibly from a read error.

TCRdb's table, derived via immunoSEQ multiplex PCR, lists solely in-frame clones and lacks some. The sample has some 84,000 clones; approximately 90% are singletons. Germline CDR1 is SSHAT and CDR2 is FNYEAQ (reference sequence). CDR3 size: 19 residues. The rearrangement uses TRBV7-7 and TRBJ2-1; 12 bases fit TRBD2. The sequenced material came from PBMCs. The clonotype was recovered from a man younger than 45 in good health and CMV-seronegative. The CDR3 DNA reads TGTGCTAGCAGCCCTACCCTAGCGGGAGGGCTAGGCACCTACAATGAGCAGTTCTTC. As protein: CASSPTLAGGLGTYNEQFF.